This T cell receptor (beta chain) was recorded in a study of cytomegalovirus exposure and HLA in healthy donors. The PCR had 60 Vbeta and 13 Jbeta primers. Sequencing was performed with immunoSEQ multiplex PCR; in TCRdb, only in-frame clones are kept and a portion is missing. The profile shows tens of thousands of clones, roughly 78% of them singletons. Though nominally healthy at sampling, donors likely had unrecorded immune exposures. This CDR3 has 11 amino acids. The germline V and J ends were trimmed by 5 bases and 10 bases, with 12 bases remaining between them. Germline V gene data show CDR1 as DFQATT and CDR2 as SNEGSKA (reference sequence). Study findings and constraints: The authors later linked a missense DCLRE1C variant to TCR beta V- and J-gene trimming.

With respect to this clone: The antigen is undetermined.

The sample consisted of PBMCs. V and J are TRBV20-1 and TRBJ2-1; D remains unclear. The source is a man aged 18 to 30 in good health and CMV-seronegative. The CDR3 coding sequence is TGCAGTGCTGGGCATTTTGACGAGCAGTTCTTC. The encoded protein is CSAGHFDEQFF.